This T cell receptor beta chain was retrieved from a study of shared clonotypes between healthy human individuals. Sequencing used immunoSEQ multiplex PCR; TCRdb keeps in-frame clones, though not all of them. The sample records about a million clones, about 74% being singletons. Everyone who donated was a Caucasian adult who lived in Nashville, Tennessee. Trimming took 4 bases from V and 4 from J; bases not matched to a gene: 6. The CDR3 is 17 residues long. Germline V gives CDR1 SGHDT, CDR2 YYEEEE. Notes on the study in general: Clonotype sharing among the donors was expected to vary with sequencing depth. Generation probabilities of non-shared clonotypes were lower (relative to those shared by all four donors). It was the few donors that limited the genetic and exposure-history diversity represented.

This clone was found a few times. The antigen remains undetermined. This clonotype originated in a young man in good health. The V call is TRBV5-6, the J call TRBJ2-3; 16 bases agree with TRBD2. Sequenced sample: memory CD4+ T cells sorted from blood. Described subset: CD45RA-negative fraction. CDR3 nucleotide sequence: TGTGCCAGCAGCGGGACTAGCGGGAGGGTTGTGGCAGATACGCAGTATTTT. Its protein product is CASSGTSGRVVADTQYF.